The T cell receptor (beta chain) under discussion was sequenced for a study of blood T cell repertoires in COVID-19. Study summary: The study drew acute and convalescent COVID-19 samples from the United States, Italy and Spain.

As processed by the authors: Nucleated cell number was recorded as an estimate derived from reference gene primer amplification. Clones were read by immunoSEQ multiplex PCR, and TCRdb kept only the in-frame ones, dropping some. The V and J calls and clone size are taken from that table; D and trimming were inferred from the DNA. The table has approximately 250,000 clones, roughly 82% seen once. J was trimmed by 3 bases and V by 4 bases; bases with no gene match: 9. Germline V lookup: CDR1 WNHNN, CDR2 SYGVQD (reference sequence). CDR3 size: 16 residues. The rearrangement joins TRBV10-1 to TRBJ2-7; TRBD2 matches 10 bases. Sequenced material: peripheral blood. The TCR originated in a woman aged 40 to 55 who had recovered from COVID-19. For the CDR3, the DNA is TGCGCCAGCAGTGGAACATATAGCGGGGGGCACTACGAGCAGTACTTC. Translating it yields CASSGTYSGGHYEQYF.